This T cell receptor beta chain was documented in a study of regulatory T cells in long-lasting Graves disease. This clonotype was recorded many times. The antigen is unknown. Relying on iRepertoire HTBI primers and Arm-PCR of CDR3 regions, the team built TCR beta libraries. TCRdb called the multiplex PCR reads again in MiXCR, with one record for every CDR3 protein. The sample records fewer than 350,000 distinct CDR3 sequences, 15% to 20% being singletons. Specified time point: newly diagnosed GD, antithyroid drugs for less than 3 months. The TCR library was prepared using RNA isolated from PBMCs. Overall study results and limits: Newly diagnosed patients shared 750 to 1,000 public clonotypes; persistent patients shared approximately 2,700.

The germline CDR1 and CDR2 sequences are LGHDT and YNNKEL (reference sequence). V lost 4 bases to trimming and J lost 10 bases; unmatched junction nucleotides: 6. This CDR3 spans 14 amino acids. The sequence was obtained from a female donor with Graves disease. The chain has TRBV3-1 and TRBJ1-4, with 10 positions matching TRBD1. The specimen was peripheral blood mononuclear cells (PBMCs), collected at new diagnosis, from a patient treated with antithyroid drugs. CDR3 sequence: CASSPRDRGGKLFF. CDR3 sequence (DNA): TGTGCCAGCAGCCCCCGGGACAGGGGAGGAAAACTGTTTTTT. The whole variable domain, filled in from reference TRBV3-1 and TRBJ1-4, reads DTAVSQTPKYLVTQMGNDKSIKCEQNLGHDTMYWYKQDSKKFLKIMFSYNNKELIINETVPNRFSPKSPDKAHLNLHINSLELGDSAVYFCASSPRDRGGKLFFGSGTQLSVL.